This T cell receptor beta chain derives from a study of cytomegalovirus exposure and HLA in healthy donors. Germline lookup yields CDR1 SGHRS and CDR2 YFSETQ. The CDR3 has 16 amino acids. J lost 4 bases, V lost 3 bases, and 11 bases had no gene match. It was with 60 Vbeta and 13 Jbeta primers that the PCR ran. Profiling relied on immunoSEQ multiplex PCR, and the TCRdb table lists in-frame clones only, not all of them. The table shows under 150,000 clones, with over 65% occurring only once. The clonotype was recovered from a woman aged 40 to 55 in good health and CMV-seropositive. The J gene is TRBJ1-2, the V gene TRBV5-1, with 8 bases that match TRBD1. Specimen: PBMCs. The CDR3 protein is CASSSGAGGAGYGYTF. The CDR3, as DNA: TGCGCCAGCAGCTCCGGGGCAGGGGGCGCCGGCTATGGCTACACCTTC.